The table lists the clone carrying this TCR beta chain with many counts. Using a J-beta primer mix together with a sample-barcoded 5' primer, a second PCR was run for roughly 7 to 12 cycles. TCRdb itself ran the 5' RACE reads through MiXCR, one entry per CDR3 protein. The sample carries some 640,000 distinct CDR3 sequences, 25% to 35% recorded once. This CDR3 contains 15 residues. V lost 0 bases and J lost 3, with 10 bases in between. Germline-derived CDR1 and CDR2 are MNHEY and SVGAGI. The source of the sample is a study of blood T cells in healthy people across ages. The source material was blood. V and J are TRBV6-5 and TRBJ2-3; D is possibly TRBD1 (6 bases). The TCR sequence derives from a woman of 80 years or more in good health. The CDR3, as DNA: TGTGCCAGCAGTTACTCTTGGGGGCGGACAGATACGCAGTATTTT. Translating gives CASSYSWGRTDTQYF.